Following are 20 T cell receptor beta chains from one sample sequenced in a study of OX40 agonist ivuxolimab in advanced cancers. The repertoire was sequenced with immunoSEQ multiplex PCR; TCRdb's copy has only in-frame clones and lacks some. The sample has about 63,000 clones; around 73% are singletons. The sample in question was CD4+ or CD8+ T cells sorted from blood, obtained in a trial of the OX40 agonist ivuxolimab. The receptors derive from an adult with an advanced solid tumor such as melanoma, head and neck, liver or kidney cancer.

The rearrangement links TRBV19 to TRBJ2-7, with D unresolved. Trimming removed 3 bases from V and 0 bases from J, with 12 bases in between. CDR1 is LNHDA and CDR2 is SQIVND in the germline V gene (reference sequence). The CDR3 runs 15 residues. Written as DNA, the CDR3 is TGTGCCAGTAGTATCGACAAAAGCAGCTCCTACGAGCAGTACTTC. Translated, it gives CASSIDKSSSYEQYF.

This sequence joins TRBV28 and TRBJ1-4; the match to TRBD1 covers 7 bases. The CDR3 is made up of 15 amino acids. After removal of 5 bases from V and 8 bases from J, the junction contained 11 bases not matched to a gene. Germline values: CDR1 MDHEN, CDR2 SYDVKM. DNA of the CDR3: TGTGCCAGCAGTACACCTACAGGGGCAGCGGAAAAACTGTTTTTT. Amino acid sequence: CASSTPTGAAEKLFF.

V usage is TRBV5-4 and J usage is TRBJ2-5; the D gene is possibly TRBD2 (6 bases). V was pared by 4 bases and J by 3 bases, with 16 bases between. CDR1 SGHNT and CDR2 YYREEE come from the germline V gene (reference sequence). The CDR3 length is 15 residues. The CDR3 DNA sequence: TGTGCCAGCAGCGCGAGGAGGGCAGCAAAAGAGACCCAGTACTTC. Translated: CASSARRAAKETQYF.

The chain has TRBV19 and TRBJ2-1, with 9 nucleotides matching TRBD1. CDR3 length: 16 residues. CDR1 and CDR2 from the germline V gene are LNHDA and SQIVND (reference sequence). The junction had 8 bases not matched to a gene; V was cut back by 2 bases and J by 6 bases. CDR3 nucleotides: TGTGCCAGTAGTATAACAGGGGGCCGGGTATTCAATGAGCAGTTCTTC. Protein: CASSITGGRVFNEQFF.

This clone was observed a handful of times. The DNA for the CDR3 is TGTGCCAGCAGCCGAAGACAGGGCTGGAACACTGAAGCTTTCTTT. As protein: CASSRRQGWNTEAFF. The chain employs TRBV7-2 and TRBJ1-1; the match to TRBD1 covers 7 bases. Germline V lookup: CDR1 SGHTA, CDR2 FQGNSA. V dropped 5 bases and J dropped 1; count of bases not matched to a gene: 7. This CDR3 has 15 residues.

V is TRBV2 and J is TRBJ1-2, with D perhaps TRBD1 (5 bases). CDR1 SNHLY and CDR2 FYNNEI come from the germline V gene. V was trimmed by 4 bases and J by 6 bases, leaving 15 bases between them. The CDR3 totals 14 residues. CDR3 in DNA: TGTGCCAGCAGTGGACAGAGCGTCGACGATGGCTACACCTTC. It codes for CASSGQSVDDGYTF. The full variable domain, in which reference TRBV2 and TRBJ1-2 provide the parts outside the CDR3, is EPEVTQTPSHQVTQMGQEVILRCVPISNHLYFYWYRQILGQKVEFLVSFYNNEISEKSEIFDDQFSVERPDGSNFTLKIRSTKLEDSAMYFCASSGQSVDDGYTFGSGTRLTVV.

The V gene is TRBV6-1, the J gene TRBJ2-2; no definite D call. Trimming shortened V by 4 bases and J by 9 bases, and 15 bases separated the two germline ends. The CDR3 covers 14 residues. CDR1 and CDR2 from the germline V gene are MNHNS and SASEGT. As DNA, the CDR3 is TGTGCCAGCAGTGCAAATCTAGGAACGAGGGAGCTGTTTTTT. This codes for CASSANLGTRELFF.

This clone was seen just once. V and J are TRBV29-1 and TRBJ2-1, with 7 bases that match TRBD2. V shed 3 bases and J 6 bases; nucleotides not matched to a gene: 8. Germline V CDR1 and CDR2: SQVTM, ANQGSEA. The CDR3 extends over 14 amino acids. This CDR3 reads CSVEVGREGNEQFF. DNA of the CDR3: TGCAGCGTTGAGGTAGGGAGGGAGGGCAATGAGCAGTTCTTC.

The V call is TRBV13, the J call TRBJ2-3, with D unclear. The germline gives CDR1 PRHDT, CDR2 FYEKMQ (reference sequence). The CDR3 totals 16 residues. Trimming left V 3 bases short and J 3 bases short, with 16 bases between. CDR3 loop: CASSLSVVGSTDTQYF. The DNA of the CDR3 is TGTGCCAGCAGCTTGTCTGTGGTGGGTAGTACAGATACGCAGTATTTT.

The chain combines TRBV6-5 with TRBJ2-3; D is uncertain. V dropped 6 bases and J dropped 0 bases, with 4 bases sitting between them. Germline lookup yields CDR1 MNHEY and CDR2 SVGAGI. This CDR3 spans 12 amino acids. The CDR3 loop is CASRGSTDTQYF. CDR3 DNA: TGTGCCAGCAGGGGTAGCACAGATACGCAGTATTTT.

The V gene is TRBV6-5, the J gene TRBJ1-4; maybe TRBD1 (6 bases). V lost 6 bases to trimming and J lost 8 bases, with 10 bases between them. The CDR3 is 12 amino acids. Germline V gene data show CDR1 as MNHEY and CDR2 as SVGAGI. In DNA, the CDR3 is TGTGCCAGCAGGACAGGCCGGGAAAAACTGTTTTTT. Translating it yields CASRTGREKLFF.

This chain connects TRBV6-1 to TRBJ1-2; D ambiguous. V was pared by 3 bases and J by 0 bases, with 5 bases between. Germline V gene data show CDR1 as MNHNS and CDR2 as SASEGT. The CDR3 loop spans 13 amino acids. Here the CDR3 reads CASSEESNYGYTF. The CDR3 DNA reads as TGTGCCAGCAGTGAGGAGTCTAACTATGGCTACACCTTC.

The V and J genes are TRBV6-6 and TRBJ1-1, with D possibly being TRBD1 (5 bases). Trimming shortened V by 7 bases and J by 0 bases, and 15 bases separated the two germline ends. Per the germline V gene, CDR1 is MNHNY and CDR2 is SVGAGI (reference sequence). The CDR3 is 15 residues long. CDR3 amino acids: CASTPPGQLNTEAFF. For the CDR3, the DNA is TGTGCCAGCACCCCCCCGGGGCAGTTGAACACTGAAGCTTTCTTT.

DNA of the CDR3: TGTGCCAGTACCCCCTTTGAGCGGCAGCGGCTTGGCTACAATGAGCAGTTCTTC. It encodes CASTPFERQRLGYNEQFF. V is TRBV19 and J is TRBJ2-1; perhaps TRBD2 as D (5 bases). The germline V gene encodes CDR1 LNHDA and CDR2 SQIVND (reference sequence). Trimming cost V 7 bases and J 3 bases, with 25 bases left between them. The length of the CDR3 is 18 residues.

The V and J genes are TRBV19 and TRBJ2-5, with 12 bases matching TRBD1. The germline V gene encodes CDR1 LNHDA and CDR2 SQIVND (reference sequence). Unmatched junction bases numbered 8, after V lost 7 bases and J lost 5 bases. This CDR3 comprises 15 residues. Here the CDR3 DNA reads TGTGCCAGTACGACGGGACAGGGGGCCCGTGAGACCCAGTACTTC. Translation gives CASTTGQGARETQYF.

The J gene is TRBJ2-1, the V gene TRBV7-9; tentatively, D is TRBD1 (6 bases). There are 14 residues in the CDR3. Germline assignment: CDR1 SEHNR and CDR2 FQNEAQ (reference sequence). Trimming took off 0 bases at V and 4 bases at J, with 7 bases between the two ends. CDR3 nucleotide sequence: TGTGCCAGCAGCTTAGCCGGACAGTACAATGAGCAGTTCTTC. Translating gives CASSLAGQYNEQFF.

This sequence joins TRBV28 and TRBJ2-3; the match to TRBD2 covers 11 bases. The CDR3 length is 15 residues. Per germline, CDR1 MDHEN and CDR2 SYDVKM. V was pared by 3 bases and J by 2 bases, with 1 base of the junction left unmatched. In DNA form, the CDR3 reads TGTGCCAGCAGTTTGACTAGCGGGAACACAGATACGCAGTATTTT. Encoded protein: CASSLTSGNTDTQYF. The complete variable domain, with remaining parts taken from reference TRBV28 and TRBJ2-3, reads DVKVTQSSRYLVKRTGEKVFLECVQDMDHENMFWYRQDPGLGLRLIYFSYDVKMKEKGDIPEGYSVSREKKERFSLILESASTNQTSMYLCASSLTSGNTDTQYFGPGTRLTVL.

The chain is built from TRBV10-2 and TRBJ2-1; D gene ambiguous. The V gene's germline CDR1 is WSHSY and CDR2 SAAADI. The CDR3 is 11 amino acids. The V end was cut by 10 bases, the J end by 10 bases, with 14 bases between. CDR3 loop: CATTYQNEQFF. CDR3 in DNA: TGCGCCACCACATACCAGAACGAGCAGTTCTTC.

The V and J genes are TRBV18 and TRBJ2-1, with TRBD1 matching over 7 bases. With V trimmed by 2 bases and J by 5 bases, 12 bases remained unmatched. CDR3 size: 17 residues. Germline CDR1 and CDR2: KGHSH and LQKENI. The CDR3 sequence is CASSPRFGAGGNNEQFF. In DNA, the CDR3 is TGTGCCAGCTCACCAAGGTTCGGGGCAGGGGGTAACAATGAGCAGTTCTTC.

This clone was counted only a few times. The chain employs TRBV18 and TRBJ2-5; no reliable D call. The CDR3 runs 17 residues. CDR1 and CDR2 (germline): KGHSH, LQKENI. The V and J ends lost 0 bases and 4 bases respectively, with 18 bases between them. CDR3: CASSPPKLRKPGETQYF. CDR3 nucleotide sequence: TGTGCCAGCTCACCACCGAAACTCCGGAAACCAGGAGAGACCCAGTACTTC.